A single T cell receptor (beta chain) is shown here with its context. Its antigen is still unknown. Repertoires were generated with immunoSEQ multiplex PCR, while TCRdb's copy carries only in-frame clones and drops some. The sample lists 30,000 to 35,000 clones; 80% were seen once. The sample originates from a study of a mutant IDH1 vaccine in newly diagnosed glioma. The wider study: Treated patients showed a male proportion of approximately 62%, a female proportion of roughly 40%, and a mean age of 40.4 years. Before enrollment, patients got radiotherapy alone, temozolomide alone, or mostly the combination. Regarding the study as a whole: The authors found pseudoprogression apparently unrelated to changes in top peripheral T cell clonotypes.

Per germline, CDR1 MGHRA and CDR2 YSYEKL. This CDR3 region has 14 residues. The V segment lost 2 bases and the J segment 7 bases; nucleotides outside the gene matches: 5. As for time point: baseline, week 1 (first vaccination visit). Specified treatment: pre-vaccination baseline after standard-of-care therapy. Newly diagnosed WHO grade 3 or 4 IDH1-mutant, ATRX-lost astrocytomas were identified in the donors. V is TRBV4-1 and J is TRBJ1-2; TRBD1 matches at 9 bases. The starting material was peripheral blood mononuclear cells (PBMCs), obtained from a glioma patient treated with radiotherapy, temozolomide or both. The clonotype originates from a man aged 50-60 years with glioma. Some clones in this sample may be carry-over from other donors' samples. Here the CDR3 reads CASSQRTGDSGYTF. Here the CDR3 DNA reads TGCGCCAGCAGCCAACGGACAGGGGATAGTGGCTACACCTTC.